This record covers a single TCR beta chain. This sample is part of a study of identifying expanded T cells in peripheral blood. The assay was immunoSEQ multiplex PCR, and TCRdb's table has in-frame clones only and misses some. Of 95,000 to 150,000 clones in the sample, 84% are singletons; the top ten hold around 3.3%. The length of the CDR3 is 16 residues. V shed 4 bases and J 5 bases; nucleotides not matched to a gene: 10. CDR1 SEHNR and CDR2 FQNEAQ come from the germline V gene (reference sequence). No infections or other immune events were documented during collection. The TCR originated in a person aged 18-70 years in good health. The chain has TRBV7-9 and TRBJ2-3; 9 bases map to TRBD1. The sequencing sample was made of blood. DNA for the CDR3: TGTGCCAGCAGCTCAGACAGGACAGGGGAAATAGATACGCAGTATTTT. This sequence encodes CASSSDRTGEIDTQYF. Looking up the rest from reference TRBV7-9 and TRBJ2-3 gives the full variable domain: DTGVSQNPRHKITKRGQNVTFRCDPISEHNRLYWYRQTLGQGPEFLTYFQNEAQLEKSRLLSDRFSAERPKGSFSTLEIQRTEQGDSAMYLCASSSDRTGEIDTQYFGPGTRLTVL.